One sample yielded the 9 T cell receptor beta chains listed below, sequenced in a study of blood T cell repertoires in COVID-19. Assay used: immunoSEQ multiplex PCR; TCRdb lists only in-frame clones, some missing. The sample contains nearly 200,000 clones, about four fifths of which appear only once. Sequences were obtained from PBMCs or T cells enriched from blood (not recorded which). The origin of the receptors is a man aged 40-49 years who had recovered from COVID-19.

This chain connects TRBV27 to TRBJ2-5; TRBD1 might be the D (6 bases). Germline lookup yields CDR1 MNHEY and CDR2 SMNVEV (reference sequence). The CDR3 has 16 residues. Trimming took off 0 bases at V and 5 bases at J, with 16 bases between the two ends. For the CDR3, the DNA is TGTGCCAGCAGTTTATCCGGCACAGGGTGGCGGGAGACCCAGTACTTC. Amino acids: CASSLSGTGWRETQYF.

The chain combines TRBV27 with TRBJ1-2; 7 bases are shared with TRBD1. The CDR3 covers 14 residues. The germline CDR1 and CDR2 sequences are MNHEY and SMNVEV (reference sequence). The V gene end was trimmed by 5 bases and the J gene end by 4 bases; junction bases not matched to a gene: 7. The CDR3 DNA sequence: TGTGCCAGCAGTGCACAGGGGACTGGCTATGGCTACACCTTC. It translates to CASSAQGTGYGYTF.

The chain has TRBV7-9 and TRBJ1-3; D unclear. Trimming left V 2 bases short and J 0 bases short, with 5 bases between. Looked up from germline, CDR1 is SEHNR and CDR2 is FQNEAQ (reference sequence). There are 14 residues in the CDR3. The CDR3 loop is CASSLSVSGNTIYF. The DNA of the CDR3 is TGTGCCAGCAGCTTATCGGTCTCTGGAAACACCATATATTTT.

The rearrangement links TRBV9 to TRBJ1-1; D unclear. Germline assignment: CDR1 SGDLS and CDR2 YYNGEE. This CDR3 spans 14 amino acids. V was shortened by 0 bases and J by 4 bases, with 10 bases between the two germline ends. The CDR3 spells CASSVAGGTTEAFF. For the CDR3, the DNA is TGTGCCAGCAGCGTAGCCGGAGGTACCACTGAAGCTTTCTTT.

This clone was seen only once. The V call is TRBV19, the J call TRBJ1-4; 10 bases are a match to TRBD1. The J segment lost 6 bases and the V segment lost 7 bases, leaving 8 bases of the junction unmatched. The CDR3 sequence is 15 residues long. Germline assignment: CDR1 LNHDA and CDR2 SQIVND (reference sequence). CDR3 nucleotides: TGTGCCAGTACCCCTATGGGACAGGGGCATGAAAAACTGTTTTTT. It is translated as CASTPMGQGHEKLFF.

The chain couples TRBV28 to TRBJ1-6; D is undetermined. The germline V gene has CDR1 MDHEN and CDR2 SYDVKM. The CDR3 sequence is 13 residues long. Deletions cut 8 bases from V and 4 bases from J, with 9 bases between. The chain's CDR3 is CASSEVYNSPLHF. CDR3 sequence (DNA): TGTGCCAGCTCCGAGGTTTATAATTCACCCCTCCACTTT.

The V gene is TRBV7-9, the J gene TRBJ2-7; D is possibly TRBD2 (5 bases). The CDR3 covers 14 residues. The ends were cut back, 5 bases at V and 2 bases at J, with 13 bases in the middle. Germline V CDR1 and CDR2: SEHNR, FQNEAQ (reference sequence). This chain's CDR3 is CASSHGLTAYEQYF. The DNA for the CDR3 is TGTGCCAGCAGCCATGGACTCACCGCCTACGAGCAGTACTTC.

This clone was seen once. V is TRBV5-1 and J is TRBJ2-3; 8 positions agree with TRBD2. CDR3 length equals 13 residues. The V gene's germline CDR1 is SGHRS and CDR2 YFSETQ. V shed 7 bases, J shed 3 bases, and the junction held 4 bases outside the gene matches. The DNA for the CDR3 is TGCGCCAGCGGACTAGCCCAGACAGATACGCAGTATTTT. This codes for CASGLAQTDTQYF.

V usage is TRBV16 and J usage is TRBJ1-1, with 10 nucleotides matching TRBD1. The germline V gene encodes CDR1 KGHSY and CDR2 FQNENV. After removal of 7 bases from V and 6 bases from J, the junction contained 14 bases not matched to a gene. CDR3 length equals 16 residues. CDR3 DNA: TGTGCCAGCAACCCCCTGAAGGGACAGGGGCCCGCTGAAGCTTTCTTT. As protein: CASNPLKGQGPAEAFF.